This TCR beta chain was observed in a study of shared clonotypes between healthy human individuals. In its sample, this clone was seen once. No antigen is known for it. The V gene's germline CDR1 is MDHEN and CDR2 SYDVKM. The J segment lost 4 bases and the V segment lost 6 bases, leaving 15 bases of the junction unmatched. The CDR3 totals 17 residues. Overall study results and limits: A limitation of the genetic and exposure-history diversity represented arose from few donors.

Sequencing used immunoSEQ multiplex PCR; TCRdb keeps in-frame clones, though not all of them. Found here are 2 million to 2.5 million clones, over 85% of them singletons; the top ten hold around 0.4%. The chain recombines TRBV28 with TRBJ1-2; the match to TRBD1 covers 9 bases. This TCR was recovered from a young man in good health. Some clones in this sample may be carry-over from other donors' samples. Sequenced material: naive CD4+ T cells from PBMCs. The subset: CD45RA+ positively selected. The CDR3 DNA reads TGTGCCAGCAGGGGAGCCGGGACAGGGCTTATCAGCTATGGCTACACCTTC. Protein sequence: CASRGAGTGLISYGYTF.